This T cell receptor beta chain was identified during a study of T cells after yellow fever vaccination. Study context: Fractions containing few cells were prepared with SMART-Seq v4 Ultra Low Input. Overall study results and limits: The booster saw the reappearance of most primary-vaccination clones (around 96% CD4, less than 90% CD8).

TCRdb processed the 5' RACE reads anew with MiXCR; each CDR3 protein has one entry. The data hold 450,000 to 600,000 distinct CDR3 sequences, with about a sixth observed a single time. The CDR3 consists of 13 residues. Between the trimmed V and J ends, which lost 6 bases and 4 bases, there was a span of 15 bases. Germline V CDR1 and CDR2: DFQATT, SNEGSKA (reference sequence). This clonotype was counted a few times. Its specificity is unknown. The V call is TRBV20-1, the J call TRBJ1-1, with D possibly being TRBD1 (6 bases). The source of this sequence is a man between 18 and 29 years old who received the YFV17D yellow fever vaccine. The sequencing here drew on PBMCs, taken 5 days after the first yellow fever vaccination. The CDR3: CSADEGGPTEAFF. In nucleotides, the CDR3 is TGCAGTGCCGACGAGGGGGGGCCCACTGAAGCTTTCTTT.